The 26 T cell receptor beta chains listed next were all sequenced from one sample in a study of control samples from healthy donors and cancer patients (dated by TCRdb to the early 2020s). Library preparation employed the immunoSEQ multiplex PCR assay. TCRdb stores this immuneACCESS table with in-frame sequences only. Part of the clones is absent; in the studies checked, under half of the shortfall reflects unresolved V genes, and no reason is known for the rest. The table for this sample lists approximately 170,000 clones; about nine tenths of them were counted only once. Of the sample, approximately 1.6% is held by the ten largest clones. The sequencing sample was made of blood. The receptor source for this set is a woman aged 25 to 39 in good health.

The chain combines TRBV19 with TRBJ2-5; no firm D call. The DNA end favors TRBJ2-7, so the J call may be wrong. Per germline, CDR1 LNHDA and CDR2 SQIVND (reference sequence). The CDR3 totals 15 residues. The CDR3 reads CASSIVALPTYEQYF. CDR3 nucleotide sequence: TGTGCCAGTAGTATAGTGGCACTACCGACCTACGAGCAGTACTTC.

This chain joins TRBV7-2 and TRBJ2-1; 12 positions agree with TRBD2. The V and J ends lost 5 bases and 3 bases, in that order; junction bases with no gene match: 2. Per germline, CDR1 SGHTA and CDR2 FQGNSA. The CDR3 is 15 amino acids. DNA of the CDR3: TGTGCCAGCAGCCCGACTAGCGGGAGCTACAATGAGCAGTTCTTC. Its protein product is CASSPTSGSYNEQFF.

CDR3 in DNA: TGTGCCAGCAGTCCCTCACAGTATCAGCCCCAGCATTTT. As protein: CASSPSQYQPQHF. The rearrangement joins TRBV27 to TRBJ1-5; D is uncertain. V was cut by 5 bases and J by 5 bases, with 10 bases left in between. The CDR3 runs to 13 residues. Per the germline V gene, CDR1 is MNHEY and CDR2 is SMNVEV (reference sequence).

The rearrangement joins TRBV24-1 to TRBJ1-1, with 9 bases identical to TRBD1. The J segment lost 2 bases and the V segment lost 3 bases, leaving 3 bases of the junction unmatched. In germline, CDR1 is KGHDR, CDR2 SFDVKD. The CDR3 has 15 residues. The CDR3 region is CATSDGQGPNTEAFF. Here the CDR3 DNA reads TGTGCCACCAGTGATGGACAGGGGCCTAACACTGAAGCTTTCTTT.

The chain uses TRBV16 and TRBJ2-3, with 7 bases aligning to TRBD1. V was pared by 0 bases and J by 4 bases, with 4 bases of the junction left unmatched. Germline-derived CDR1 and CDR2 are KGHSY and FQNENV. The CDR3 totals 15 residues. CDR3 DNA: TGTGCCAGCAGCCAATCAGGACAGGTGGCAGATACGCAGTATTTT. Protein sequence: CASSQSGQVADTQYF.

Remarks on this clone: It may be a read error: a sequence one base away is much more abundant. The chain recombines TRBV4-2 with TRBJ1-5; D is possibly TRBD1 (5 bases). Per germline, CDR1 LGHNA and CDR2 YNFKEQ. V lost 0 bases and J lost 4, with 10 bases in between. The CDR3 spans 15 residues. CDR3 in DNA: TGTGCCAGCAGCCAAGATAGAAGGGGTAATCAGCCCCAGCATTTT. Protein sequence: CASSQDRRGNQPQHF.

The rearrangement links TRBV11-2 to TRBJ2-3; D unresolved. V lost 2 bases and J 6 bases, leaving 9 bases between the germline ends. The CDR3 contains 13 residues. Germline values: CDR1 SGHAT, CDR2 FQNNGV. CDR3 in DNA: TGTGCCAGCAGCTTAAACATGGTGGATACGCAGTATTTT. Its translation: CASSLNMVDTQYF. Using reference TRBV11-2 and TRBJ2-3 for the parts outside the CDR3, the full variable domain is EAGVAQSPRYKIIEKRQSVAFWCNPISGHATLYWYQQILGQGPKLLIQFQNNGVVDDSQLPKDRFSAERLKGVDSTLKIQPAKLEDSAVYLCASSLNMVDTQYFGPGTRLTVL.

The V call is TRBV14, the J call TRBJ2-5; D unclear. Germline lookup yields CDR1 SGHDN and CDR2 FVKESK. CDR3 size: 13 residues. The V and J ends lost 2 bases and 1 base respectively, with 5 bases between them. CDR3 bases: TGTGCCAGCAGCCAAAACAGCCAAGAGACCCAGTACTTC. This gives the protein CASSQNSQETQYF.

The V call is TRBV6-5, the J call TRBJ1-2; TRBD1 agrees at 7 bases. This CDR3 region has 12 residues. Trimming took 8 bases from V and 8 from J; bases not matched to a gene: 8. Germline V gene sequence: CDR1 MNHEY, CDR2 SVGAGI. The CDR3 sequence: CASPDRVWGYTF. The CDR3 DNA sequence: TGTGCCAGCCCCGACAGGGTGTGGGGCTACACCTTC.

This clone was seen only a few times. The chain uses TRBV18 and TRBJ2-5, with a tentative D call TRBD2 (5 bases). The V end was cut by 6 bases, the J end by 1 base, with 6 bases between. The CDR3 contains 12 residues. CDR1 and CDR2 (germline): KGHSH, LQKENI. The CDR3, as DNA: TGTGCCAGCTCGAGCGGCCAAGAGACCCAGTACTTC. It codes for CASSSGQETQYF.

This sequence joins TRBV30 and TRBJ1-1, with D maybe TRBD1 (6 bases). The CDR3 runs to 13 residues. The V and J ends lost 4 bases and 0 bases respectively, with 9 bases between them. From germline, CDR1 is GTSNPN and CDR2 SVGIG (reference sequence). DNA of the CDR3: TGTGCCTGGAACCCAGGGGTGAACACTGAAGCTTTCTTT. As protein: CAWNPGVNTEAFF.

J is TRBJ1-3 and V is TRBV9; TRBD1 matches at 7 bases. Unmatched junction bases numbered 4, after V lost 4 bases and J lost 0 bases. The length of the CDR3 is 15 residues. Germline lookup yields CDR1 SGDLS and CDR2 YYNGEE. CDR3 residues: CASSPRTGSGNTIYF. Here the CDR3 DNA reads TGTGCCAGCAGCCCACGGACAGGCTCTGGAAACACCATATATTTT.

V and J are TRBV29-1 and TRBJ1-4; perhaps TRBD1 as D (5 bases). This CDR3 has 14 amino acids. CDR1 is SQVTM and CDR2 is ANQGSEA in the germline V gene. The V gene lost 1 base and the J gene lost 8 bases, with 14 bases spanning the gap. CDR3 coding DNA: TGCAGCGTTGAAGGGGGGATGTCAGGGGAAAAACTGTTTTTT. Protein sequence: CSVEGGMSGEKLFF.

This sequence joins TRBV3-1 (or the pseudogene TRBV3-2) and TRBJ1-1; D ambiguous. The CDR3 has 14 residues. V gave up 2 bases and J gave up 1 base, with 8 bases separating them. Germline loops: CDR1 LGHDT, CDR2 YNNKEL (reference sequence). The CDR3 is CASSQMGENTEAFF. The DNA of the CDR3 is TGTGCCAGCAGCCAAATGGGAGAGAACACTGAAGCTTTCTTT.

This chain connects TRBV3-1 (or the pseudogene TRBV3-2) to TRBJ2-7; 7 nucleotides agree with TRBD1. Looked up from germline, CDR1 is LGHDT and CDR2 is YNNKEL (reference sequence). This CDR3 region has 15 residues. J lost 0 bases, V lost 4 bases, and 6 bases had no gene match. The chain's CDR3 is CASSRRDSSSYEQYF. DNA for the CDR3: TGTGCCAGCAGCCGACGGGACAGCAGCTCCTACGAGCAGTACTTC.

The chain uses TRBV20-1 and TRBJ2-7; D gene unclear. V lost 3 bases and J 6 bases, leaving 9 bases between the germline ends. Germline V gene sequence: CDR1 DFQATT, CDR2 SNEGSKA (reference sequence). The CDR3 contains 11 residues. CDR3 in amino acids: CSASRYSEQYF. The CDR3 nucleotides read TGCAGTGCTAGTAGGTATAGCGAGCAGTACTTC.

The V and J genes are TRBV6-4 and TRBJ2-3; no clear D gene. This CDR3 contains 13 residues. Germline V gene sequence: CDR1 MRHNA, CDR2 SNTAGT. Trimming cost V 2 bases and J 6 bases, with 9 bases left between them. In nucleotides, the CDR3 is TGTGCCAGCAGTGACAAGTCTACCGATACGCAGTATTTT. This gives the protein CASSDKSTDTQYF.

The chain employs TRBV6-5 and TRBJ2-7; TRBD1 aligns across 9 bases. J lost 2 bases, V lost 4 bases, and 3 bases had no gene match. Germline V gene data show CDR1 as MNHEY and CDR2 as SVGAGI. The CDR3 runs to 14 residues. The CDR3 sequence: CASSSRDRAYEQYF. In DNA, the CDR3 is TGTGCCAGCAGTTCCCGGGACAGGGCCTACGAGCAGTACTTC.

This rearrangement joins TRBV19 to TRBJ1-6; 7 positions agree with TRBD1. The J segment lost 7 bases and the V segment lost 4 bases, leaving 4 bases of the junction unmatched. Germline-derived CDR1 and CDR2 are LNHDA and SQIVND (reference sequence). The CDR3 consists of 14 residues. CDR3 protein: CASSTRDRNSPLHF. CDR3 sequence (DNA): TGTGCCAGTAGTACCCGGGACAGAAATTCACCCCTCCACTTT.

The chain employs TRBV4-1 and TRBJ2-4; the match to TRBD1 covers 10 bases. Losses at the gene ends were 1 base for V and 6 bases for J; bases not matched to a gene: 6. The V gene's germline CDR1 is MGHRA and CDR2 YSYEKL. The CDR3 has 16 residues. CDR3 amino acids: CASSQGTGGRGNIQYF. CDR3 sequence (DNA): TGCGCCAGCAGCCAAGGGACAGGGGGTCGCGGAAACATTCAGTACTTC.

The genes are TRBV7-9 and TRBJ1-2, with D unresolved. Germline V CDR1 and CDR2: SEHNR, FQNEAQ (reference sequence). This CDR3 is built from 16 residues. The V end lost 4 bases, the J end lost 0 bases, and 15 bases lay between the germline ends. The CDR3 loop is CASSYNNQAANYGYTF. Here the CDR3 DNA reads TGTGCCAGCAGCTATAACAACCAAGCAGCTAACTATGGCTACACCTTC.

The rearrangement joins TRBV5-1 to TRBJ2-7; D remains unclear. Germline CDR1 reads SGHRS; CDR2 reads YFSETQ. Trimming took off 3 bases at V and 0 bases at J, with 7 bases between the two ends. The length of the CDR3 is 13 residues. The CDR3 nucleotides are TGCGCCAGCAGCTATAGTACCTCCTACGAGCAGTACTTC. It is translated as CASSYSTSYEQYF. Together with reference TRBV5-1 and TRBJ2-7, the CDR3 gives the full variable domain: KAGVTQTPRYLIKTRGQQVTLSCSPISGHRSVSWYQQTPGQGLQFLFEYFSETQRNKGNFPGRFSGRQFSNSRSEMNVSTLELGDSALYLCASSYSTSYEQYFGPGTRLTVT.

This clone came up once. This chain connects TRBV28 to TRBJ1-5; D is possibly TRBD1 (5 bases). Trimming cost V 2 bases and J 0 bases, with 5 bases left between them. CDR3 length: 14 amino acids. Germline CDR1 reads MDHEN; CDR2 reads SYDVKM. The CDR3 sequence: CASSLRGSNQPQHF. The CDR3 DNA is TGTGCCAGCAGTTTAAGGGGTAGCAATCAGCCCCAGCATTTT.

The CDR3 loop reads CASSLADRVGTEAFF. The DNA of the CDR3 is TGCGCCAGCAGCTTGGCTGACAGGGTGGGCACTGAAGCTTTCTTT. The genes are TRBV5-1 and TRBJ1-1; 7 positions agree with TRBD1. Germline V CDR1 and CDR2: SGHRS, YFSETQ. The CDR3 length is 15 residues. The V segment lost 0 bases and the J segment 4 bases; nucleotides outside the gene matches: 6.

This clone was seen a single time. CDR3 sequence (DNA): TGTGCCAGTAGTTCATATATCACTACAGGGAGCTCCTACAATGAGCAGTTCTTC. Translation gives CASSSYITTGSSYNEQFF. The J gene is TRBJ2-1, the V gene TRBV19, with D perhaps TRBD1 (6 bases). V was shortened by 5 bases and J by 0 bases, with 20 bases between the two germline ends. CDR3 length: 18 residues. Germline lookup yields CDR1 LNHDA and CDR2 SQIVND (reference sequence).

This clone was recorded once. V usage is TRBV4-1 and J usage is TRBJ2-5, with 9 nucleotides matching TRBD2. Trimming at V came to 1 base and at J to 1 base, leaving 4 bases not matched to a gene. Germline V lookup: CDR1 MGHRA, CDR2 YSYEKL. The CDR3 covers 16 residues. The CDR3 nucleotides read TGCGCCAGCAGCCAAGTGCCTAGCGGGACCCAAGAGACCCAGTACTTC. This gives the protein CASSQVPSGTQETQYF.